Given below is one T cell receptor (beta chain) in context. Its cognate antigen is unknown. Trimming cost V 5 bases and J 12 bases, with 10 bases left between them. Germline assignment: CDR1 MNHEY and CDR2 SVGAGI. CDR3 length: 10 amino acids. Assay used: immunoSEQ multiplex PCR; TCRdb lists only in-frame clones, some missing. The profile covers 70,000 to 100,000 clones, with about 88% appearing a single time and roughly 0.31% taken by the ten largest. The sample comes from a study of graft-versus-host responses after intestinal transplantation. Study-level information: All recipients were transplanted with multivisceral, liver-intestinal, or isolated intestinal grafts. Study-level findings and limits: Elevated graft-versus-host to host-versus-graft clonal ratios in allografts were recorded for patients with graft-donor T cell macrochimerism. Peak levels of circulating GvH clones tracked with early post-transplant HvG declines.

Source: unstimulated CD4+ T cells sorted from spleen or lymph node cells, taken before intestinal transplant. The V call is TRBV6-5, the J call TRBJ1-2; no clear D gene. This clonotype was obtained from a human donor who received an intestinal transplant. CDR3 in DNA: TGTGCCAGCAGTGAACTAGTAAACACCTTC. Translating gives CASSELVNTF.